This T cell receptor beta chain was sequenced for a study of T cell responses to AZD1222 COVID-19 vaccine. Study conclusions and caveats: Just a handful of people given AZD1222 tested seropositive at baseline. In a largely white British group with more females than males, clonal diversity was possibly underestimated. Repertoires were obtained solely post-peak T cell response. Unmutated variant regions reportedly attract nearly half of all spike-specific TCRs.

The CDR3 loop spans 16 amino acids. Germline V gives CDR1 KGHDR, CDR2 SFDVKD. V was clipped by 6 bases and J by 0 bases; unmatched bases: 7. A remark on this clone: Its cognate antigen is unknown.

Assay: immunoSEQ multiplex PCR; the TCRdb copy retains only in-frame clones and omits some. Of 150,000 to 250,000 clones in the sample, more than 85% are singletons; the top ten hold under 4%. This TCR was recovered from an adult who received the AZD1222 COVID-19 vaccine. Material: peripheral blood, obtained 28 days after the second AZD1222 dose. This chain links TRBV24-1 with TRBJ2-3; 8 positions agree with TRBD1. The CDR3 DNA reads TGTGCCACCAGTCCCAGGGGGCTTGGGAGCACAGATACGCAGTATTTT. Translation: CATSPRGLGSTDTQYF.